One and the same sample provided the 16 T cell receptor beta chains below, sequenced in a study of T cells in Graves' hyperthyroidism and ophthalmopathy (dated by TCRdb to the late 2010s). Library generation was performed with multiplex PCR. Instrument on record: Illumina HiSeq 2000. TCR beta CDR3 regions were amplified from RNA transcripts. A first-round RT-PCR of the TCR CDR3 used the HTBI primer set with the Qiagen OneStep RT-PCR kit. The raw public data were reprocessed by TCRdb itself: fastp quality trimming at Q25, MiXCR clonotype calling, in-frame beta chains only. Identical CDR3 protein sequences are pooled into one entry, listed with their most common genes and DNA. A total of approximately 370,000 distinct CDR3 sequences appear in this sample, about 18% of them only once. The ten largest account for 34% of the sample. Sequencing was carried out using blood. The receptors derive from a woman aged 25 to 39 with Graves' hyperthyroidism that later progressed to Graves' ophthalmopathy.

This clonotype appeared many times. The rearrangement links TRBV5-1 to TRBJ2-3, with 9 bases aligning to TRBD2. V lost 0 bases and J lost 7; bases outside the gene matches: 3. Germline V gene sequence: CDR1 SGHRS, CDR2 YFSETQ. The CDR3 is 14 residues long. In DNA, the CDR3 is TGCGCCAGCAGCTTGGGTTCTAGCGGGAATACGCAGTATTTT. This codes for CASSLGSSGNTQYF.

This clonotype was seen many times. The rearrangement joins TRBV28 to TRBJ2-7, with 7 nucleotides matching TRBD2. In germline, CDR1 is MDHEN, CDR2 SYDVKM. The CDR3 is 12 residues long. Trimming took 7 bases from V and 4 from J; bases not matched to a gene: 4. CDR3 DNA sequence: TGTGCCAGCAAGAGCGGGGTATACGAGCAGTACTTC. Translation gives CASKSGVYEQYF.

Ten or more counts support this clonotype. The chain joins TRBV7-9 to TRBJ2-3, with TRBD2 matching 11 bases. V dropped 1 base and J dropped 3; count of bases not matched to a gene: 9. CDR1 SEHNR and CDR2 FQNEAQ come from the germline V gene (reference sequence). The CDR3 extends over 18 amino acids. This CDR3 reads CASSLGVPSGRRTDTQYF. CDR3 DNA: TGTGCCAGCAGCTTAGGGGTTCCTAGCGGGAGGCGGACAGATACGCAGTATTTT.

This clonotype was picked up many times. The V gene is TRBV12-3 or TRBV12-4, the J gene TRBJ1-4, with D maybe TRBD1 (6 bases). CDR3 size: 14 residues. V was trimmed by 6 bases and J by 4 bases, leaving 12 bases between them. The DNA for the CDR3 is TGTGCCAGCAGCCGGACAGAACTTAATGAAAAACTGTTTTTT. Residues: CASSRTELNEKLFF.

J is TRBJ2-2 and V is TRBV25-1, with 12 bases aligning to TRBD1. Germline CDR1 and CDR2: MGHDK and SYGVNS. The ends lost 3 bases at V and 6 bases at J; junction bases unmatched: 5. The CDR3 contains 16 residues. CDR3 nucleotide sequence: TGTGCCAGCAGTGAGAGTGGGACAGGGGGCCCCGGGGAGCTGTTTTTT. It translates to CASSESGTGGPGELFF.

This clonotype was counted at least ten times. CDR3 nucleotides: TGTGCCTGGAGTTGGGGCGTAGGTTCCCATGGCTACACCTTC. This sequence encodes CAWSWGVGSHGYTF. J is TRBJ1-2 and V is TRBV30; possibly TRBD1 for D (5 bases). Germline V gene data show CDR1 as GTSNPN and CDR2 as SVGIG (reference sequence). Trimming stripped 2 bases from V and 6 bases from J, with 16 bases between. This CDR3 region has 14 residues.

This clonotype has a count of ten or more. The chain couples TRBV27 to TRBJ2-7, with TRBD1 identical over 7 bases. CDR3 length equals 15 residues. The germline gives CDR1 MNHEY, CDR2 SMNVEV (reference sequence). V lost 6 bases to trimming and J lost 4 bases; unmatched junction nucleotides: 12. In nucleotides, the CDR3 is TGTGCCAGCAGGATTTTAGGGGGCCCGAGATACGAGCAGTACTTC. Residues: CASRILGGPRYEQYF.

This clonotype was found many times. This chain connects TRBV12-3 or TRBV12-4 to TRBJ2-1, with D unclear. CDR3 size: 15 residues. V was shortened by 7 bases and J by 5 bases, with 18 bases between the two germline ends. This CDR3 is CASTRSSAGHNEQFF. In nucleotides, the CDR3 is TGTGCCAGCACCAGGTCGAGCGCAGGACACAATGAGCAGTTCTTC.

This chain connects TRBV4-1 to TRBJ2-5, with 7 positions matching TRBD1. The CDR3 sequence is 17 residues long. V shed 0 bases, J shed 1 base, and the junction held 8 bases outside the gene matches. Germline CDR1 and CDR2: MGHRA and YSYEKL. CDR3 sequence (DNA): TGCGCCAGCAGCCAAGATCCCGTTACAGGGGTCCAAGAGACCCAGTACTTC. This encodes CASSQDPVTGVQETQYF.

This clonotype was observed at least ten times. This rearrangement joins TRBV27 to TRBJ2-7, with D unresolved. This CDR3 contains 13 residues. Looked up from germline, CDR1 is MNHEY and CDR2 is SMNVEV (reference sequence). Between the trimmed V and J ends, which lost 2 bases and 2 bases, there was a span of 7 bases. The DNA for the CDR3 is TGTGCCAGCAGTTTAGGGCCAGCCTACGAGCAGTACTTC. Encoded protein: CASSLGPAYEQYF.

This clonotype showed up many times. The rearrangement uses TRBV7-9 and TRBJ1-2, with 7 bases aligning to TRBD1. This CDR3 is 14 amino acids long. In germline, CDR1 is SEHNR, CDR2 FQNEAQ (reference sequence). The junction had 4 bases not matched to a gene; V was cut back by 4 bases and J by 2 bases. CDR3 amino acids: CASSSQGTNYGYTF. The CDR3 region has the DNA TGTGCCAGCAGCTCACAGGGGACCAACTATGGCTACACCTTC.

A word on this clonotype: One junction end does not reproduce the germline sequence, and a read error may be involved. This chain links TRBV28 with TRBJ2-3; D not resolved. The CDR3 covers 14 residues. Germline lookup yields CDR1 MDHEN and CDR2 SYDVKM. The CDR3, as DNA: TGTGCCAGCAGGGTGGGAAGATACACAGATACGCTGTATTTT. Translation gives CASRVGRYTDTLYF.

This clonotype has a count of ten or more. The chain carries TRBV20-1 and TRBJ2-7; 14 nucleotides agree with TRBD2. V lost 6 bases and J lost 2; bases outside the gene matches: 6. Germline lookup yields CDR1 DFQATT and CDR2 SNEGSKA (reference sequence). The CDR3 has 15 amino acids. CDR3 bases: TGCAGTGCCCGAGGGACTAGCGGGAGAACCTACGAGCAGTACTTC. This encodes CSARGTSGRTYEQYF.

The chain couples TRBV6-1 to TRBJ1-2; D gene uncertain. The CDR3 is 13 residues long. Trimming cost V 8 bases and J 5 bases, with 15 bases left between them. Germline V gene data show CDR1 as MNHNS and CDR2 as SASEGT. CDR3 region: CASLHPTAYGYTF. CDR3 nucleotides: TGTGCCAGCCTCCACCCCACTGCTTATGGCTACACCTTC.

There are many counts of this clonotype. The CDR3 spells CACSQGAGNTIYF. CDR3 coding DNA: TGTGCCTGCTCACAGGGAGCTGGAAACACCATATATTTT. The rearrangement joins TRBV30 to TRBJ1-3; a possible D gene is TRBD1 (6 bases). Germline loops: CDR1 GTSNPN, CDR2 SVGIG (reference sequence). V lost 6 bases and J 2 bases, leaving 11 bases between the germline ends. The CDR3 length is 13 residues.

This clonotype showed up many times. The rearrangement joins TRBV15 to TRBJ1-2; 7 bases align to TRBD1. CDR3 length equals 13 residues. Trimming removed 3 bases from V and 8 bases from J; junction bases left unmatched: 6. Germline V gene lookup returns CDR1 LNHNV and CDR2 YYDKDF (reference sequence). The CDR3 coding sequence is TGTGCCACCAGCAGGAGACAGGGCGGAGGCTACACCTTC. Its protein is CATSRRQGGGYTF.